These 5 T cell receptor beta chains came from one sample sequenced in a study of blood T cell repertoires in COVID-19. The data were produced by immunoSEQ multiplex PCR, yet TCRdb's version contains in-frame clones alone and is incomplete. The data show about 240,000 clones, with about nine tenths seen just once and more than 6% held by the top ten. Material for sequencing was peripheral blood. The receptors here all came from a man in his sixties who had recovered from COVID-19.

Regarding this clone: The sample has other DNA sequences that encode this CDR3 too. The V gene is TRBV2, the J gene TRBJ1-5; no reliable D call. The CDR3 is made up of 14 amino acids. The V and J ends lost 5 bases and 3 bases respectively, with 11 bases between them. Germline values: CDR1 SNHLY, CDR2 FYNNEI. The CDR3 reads CASSPGSINQPQHF. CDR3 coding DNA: TGTGCCAGCAGTCCCGGGTCGATCAATCAGCCCCAGCATTTT.

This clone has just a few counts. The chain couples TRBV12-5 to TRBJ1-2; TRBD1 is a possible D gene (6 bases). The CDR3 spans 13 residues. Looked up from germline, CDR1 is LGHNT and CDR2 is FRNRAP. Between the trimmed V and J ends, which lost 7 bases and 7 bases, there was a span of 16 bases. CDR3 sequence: CASVPDGGAGYTF. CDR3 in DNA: TGTGCTAGTGTCCCGGACGGGGGGGCTGGCTACACCTTC.

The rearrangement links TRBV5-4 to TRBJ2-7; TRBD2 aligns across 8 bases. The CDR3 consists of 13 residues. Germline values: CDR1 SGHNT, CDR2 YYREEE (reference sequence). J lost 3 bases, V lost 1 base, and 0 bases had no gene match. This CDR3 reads CASSLTSGYEQYF. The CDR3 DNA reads TGTGCCAGCAGCTTGACTAGCGGCTACGAGCAGTACTTC.

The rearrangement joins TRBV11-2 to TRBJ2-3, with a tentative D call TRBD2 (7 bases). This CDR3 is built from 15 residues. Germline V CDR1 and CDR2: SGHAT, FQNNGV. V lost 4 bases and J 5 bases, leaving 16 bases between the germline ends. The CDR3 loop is CASSSLWGGQDTQYF. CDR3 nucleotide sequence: TGTGCCAGCAGCTCCCTATGGGGGGGCCAAGATACGCAGTATTTT. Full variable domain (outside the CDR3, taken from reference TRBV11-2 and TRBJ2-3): EAGVAQSPRYKIIEKRQSVAFWCNPISGHATLYWYQQILGQGPKLLIQFQNNGVVDDSQLPKDRFSAERLKGVDSTLKIQPAKLEDSAVYLCASSSLWGGQDTQYFGPGTRLTVL.

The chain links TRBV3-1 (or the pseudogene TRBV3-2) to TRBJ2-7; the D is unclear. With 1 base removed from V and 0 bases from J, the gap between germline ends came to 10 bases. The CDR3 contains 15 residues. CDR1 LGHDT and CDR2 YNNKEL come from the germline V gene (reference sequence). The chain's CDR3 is CASSQGASSSYEQYF. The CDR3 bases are TGTGCCAGCAGCCAAGGAGCGTCGAGCTCCTACGAGCAGTACTTC.